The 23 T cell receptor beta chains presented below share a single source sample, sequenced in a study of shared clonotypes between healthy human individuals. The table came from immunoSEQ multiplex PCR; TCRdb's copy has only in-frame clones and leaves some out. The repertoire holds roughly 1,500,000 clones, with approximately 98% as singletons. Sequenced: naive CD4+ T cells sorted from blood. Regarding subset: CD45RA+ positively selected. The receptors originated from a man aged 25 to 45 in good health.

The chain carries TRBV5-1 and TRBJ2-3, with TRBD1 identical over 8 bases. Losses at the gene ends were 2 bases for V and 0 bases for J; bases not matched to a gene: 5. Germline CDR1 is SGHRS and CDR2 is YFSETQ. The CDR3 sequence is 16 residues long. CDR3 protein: CASSLYRGISTDTQYF. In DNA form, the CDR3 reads TGCGCCAGCAGCTTATACAGGGGGATAAGCACAGATACGCAGTATTTT.

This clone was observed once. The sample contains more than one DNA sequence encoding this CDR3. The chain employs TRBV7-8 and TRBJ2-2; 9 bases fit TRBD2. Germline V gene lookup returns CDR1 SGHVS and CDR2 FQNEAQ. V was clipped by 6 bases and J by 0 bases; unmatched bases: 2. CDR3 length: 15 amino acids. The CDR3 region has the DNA TGTGCCAGCAGTCTAGCGGGGACGAACACCGGGGAGCTGTTTTTT. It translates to CASSLAGTNTGELFF.

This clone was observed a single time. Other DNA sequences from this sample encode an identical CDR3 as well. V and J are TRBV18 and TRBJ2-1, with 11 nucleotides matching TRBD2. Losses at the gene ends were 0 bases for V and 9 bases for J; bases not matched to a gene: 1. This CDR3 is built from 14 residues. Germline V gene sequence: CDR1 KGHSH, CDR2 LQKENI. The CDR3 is CASSPPGLAGEQFF. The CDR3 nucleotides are TGTGCCAGCTCACCACCCGGACTAGCGGGTGAGCAGTTCTTC. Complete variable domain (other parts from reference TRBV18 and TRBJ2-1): NAGVMQNPRHLVRRRGQEARLRCSPMKGHSHVYWYRQLPEEGLKFMVYLQKENIIDESGMPKERFSAEFPKEGPSILRIQQVVRGDSAAYFCASSPPGLAGEQFFGPGTRLTVL.

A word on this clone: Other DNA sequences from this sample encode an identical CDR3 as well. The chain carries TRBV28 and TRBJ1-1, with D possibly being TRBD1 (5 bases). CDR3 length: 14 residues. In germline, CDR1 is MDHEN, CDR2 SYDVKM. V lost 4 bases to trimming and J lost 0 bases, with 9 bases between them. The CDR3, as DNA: TGTGCCAGCAGTTCTACAGGAATGAACACTGAAGCTTTCTTT. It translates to CASSSTGMNTEAFF.

The CDR3 bases are TGTGCCAGCAGTTACGAGAGGGCTGGAAACACCATATATTTT. The encoded protein is CASSYERAGNTIYF. J is TRBJ1-3 and V is TRBV6-5; D is uncertain. Germline V gives CDR1 MNHEY, CDR2 SVGAGI. The germline V and J ends were trimmed by 2 bases and 2 bases, with 7 bases remaining between them. This CDR3 spans 14 amino acids.

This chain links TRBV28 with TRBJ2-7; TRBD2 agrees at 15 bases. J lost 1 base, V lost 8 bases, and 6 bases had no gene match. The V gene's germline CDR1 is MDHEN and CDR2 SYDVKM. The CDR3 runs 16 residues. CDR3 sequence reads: CASRWGLAGGSYEQYF. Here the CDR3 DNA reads TGTGCCAGCCGGTGGGGACTAGCGGGAGGATCCTACGAGCAGTACTTC.

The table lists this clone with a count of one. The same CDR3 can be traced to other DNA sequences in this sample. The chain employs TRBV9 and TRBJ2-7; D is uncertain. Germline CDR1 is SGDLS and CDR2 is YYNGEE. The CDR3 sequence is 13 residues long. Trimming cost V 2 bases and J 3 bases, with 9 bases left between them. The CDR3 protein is CASSVLPNYEQYF. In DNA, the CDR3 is TGTGCCAGCAGCGTCCTACCCAACTACGAGCAGTACTTC. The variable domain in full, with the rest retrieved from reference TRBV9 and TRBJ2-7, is DSGVTQTPKHLITATGQRVTLRCSPRSGDLSVYWYQQSLDQGLQFLIQYYNGEERAKGNILERFSAQQFPDLHSELNLSSLELGDSALYFCASSVLPNYEQYFGPGTRLTVT.

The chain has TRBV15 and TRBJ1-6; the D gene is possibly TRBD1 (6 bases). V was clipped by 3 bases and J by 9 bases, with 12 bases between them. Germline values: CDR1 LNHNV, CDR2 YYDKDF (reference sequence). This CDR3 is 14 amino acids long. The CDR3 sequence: CATSRDRGVSPLHF. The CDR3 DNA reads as TGTGCCACCAGCAGGGACAGAGGTGTTTCACCCCTCCACTTT.

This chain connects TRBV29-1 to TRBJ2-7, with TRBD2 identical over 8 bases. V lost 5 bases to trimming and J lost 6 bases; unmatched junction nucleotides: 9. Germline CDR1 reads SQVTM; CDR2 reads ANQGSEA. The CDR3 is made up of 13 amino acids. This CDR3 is CSVSSGSPSEQYF. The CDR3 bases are TGCAGCGTTTCAAGCGGGAGCCCCAGCGAGCAGTACTTC.

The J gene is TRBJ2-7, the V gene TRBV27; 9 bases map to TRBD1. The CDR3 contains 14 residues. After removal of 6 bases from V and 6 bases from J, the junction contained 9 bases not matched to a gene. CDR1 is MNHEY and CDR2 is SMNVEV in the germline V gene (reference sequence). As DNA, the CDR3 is TGTGCCAGCAGGGGACAGGGCTCCGGTGTCGAGCAGTACTTC. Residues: CASRGQGSGVEQYF.

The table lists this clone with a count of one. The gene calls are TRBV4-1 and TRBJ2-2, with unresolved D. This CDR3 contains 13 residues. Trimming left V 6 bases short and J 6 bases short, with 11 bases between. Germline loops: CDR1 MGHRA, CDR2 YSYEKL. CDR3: CASRLTPAGELFF. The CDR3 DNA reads TGCGCCAGCAGGTTGACGCCCGCCGGGGAGCTGTTTTTT.

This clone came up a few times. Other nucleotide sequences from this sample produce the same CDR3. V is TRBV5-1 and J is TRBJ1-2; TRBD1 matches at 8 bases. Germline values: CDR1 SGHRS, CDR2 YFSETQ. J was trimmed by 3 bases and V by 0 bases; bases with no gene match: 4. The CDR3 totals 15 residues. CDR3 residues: CASSLVAGGDYGYTF. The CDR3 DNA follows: TGCGCCAGCAGCTTGGTTGCAGGGGGCGACTATGGCTACACCTTC.

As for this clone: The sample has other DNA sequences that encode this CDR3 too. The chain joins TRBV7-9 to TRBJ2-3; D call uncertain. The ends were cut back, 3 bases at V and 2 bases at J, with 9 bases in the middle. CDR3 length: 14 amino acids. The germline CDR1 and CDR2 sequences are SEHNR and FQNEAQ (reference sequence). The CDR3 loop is CASSFGQYTDTQYF. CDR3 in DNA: TGTGCCAGCAGCTTCGGTCAGTACACAGATACGCAGTATTTT.

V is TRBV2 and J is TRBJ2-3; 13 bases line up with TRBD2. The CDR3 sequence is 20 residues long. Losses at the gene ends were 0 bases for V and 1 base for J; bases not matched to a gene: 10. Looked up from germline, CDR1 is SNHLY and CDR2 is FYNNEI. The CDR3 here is CASSEARLAGGGHGTDTQYF. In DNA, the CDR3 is TGTGCCAGCAGTGAAGCACGACTAGCGGGAGGCGGGCACGGCACAGATACGCAGTATTTT.

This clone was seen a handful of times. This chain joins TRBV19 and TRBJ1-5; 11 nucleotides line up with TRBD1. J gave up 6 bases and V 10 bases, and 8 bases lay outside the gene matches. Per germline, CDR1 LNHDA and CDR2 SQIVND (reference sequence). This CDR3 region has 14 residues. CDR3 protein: CATNQDRGLQPQHF. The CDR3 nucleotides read TGTGCCACGAACCAGGACAGGGGGCTTCAGCCCCAGCATTTT.

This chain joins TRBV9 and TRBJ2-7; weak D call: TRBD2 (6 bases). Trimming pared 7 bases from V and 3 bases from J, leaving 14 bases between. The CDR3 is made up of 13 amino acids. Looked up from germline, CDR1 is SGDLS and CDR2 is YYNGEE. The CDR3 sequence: CASSLGLGYEQYF. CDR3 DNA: TGTGCCAGCTCCCTGGGACTGGGCTACGAGCAGTACTTC.

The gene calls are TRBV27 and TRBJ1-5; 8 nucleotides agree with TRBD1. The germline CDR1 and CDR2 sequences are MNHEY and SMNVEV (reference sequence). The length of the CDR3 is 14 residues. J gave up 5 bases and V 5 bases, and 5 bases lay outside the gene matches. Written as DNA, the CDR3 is TGTGCCAGCAGTGACAGGGGAGGGCATCAGCCCCAGCATTTT. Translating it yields CASSDRGGHQPQHF.

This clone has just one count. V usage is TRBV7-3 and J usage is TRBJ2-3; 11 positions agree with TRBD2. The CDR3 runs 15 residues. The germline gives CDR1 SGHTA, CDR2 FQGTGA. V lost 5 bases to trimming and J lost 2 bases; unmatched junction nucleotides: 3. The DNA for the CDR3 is TGTGCCAGCAGCCAACTAGCGGGGGCCACAGATACGCAGTATTTT. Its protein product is CASSQLAGATDTQYF.

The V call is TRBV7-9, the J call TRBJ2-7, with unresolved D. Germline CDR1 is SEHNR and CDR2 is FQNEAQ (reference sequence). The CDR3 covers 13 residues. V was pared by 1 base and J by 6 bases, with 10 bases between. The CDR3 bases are TGTGCCAGCAGCTTAGAACCCGGAGTCGAGCAGTACTTC. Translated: CASSLEPGVEQYF.

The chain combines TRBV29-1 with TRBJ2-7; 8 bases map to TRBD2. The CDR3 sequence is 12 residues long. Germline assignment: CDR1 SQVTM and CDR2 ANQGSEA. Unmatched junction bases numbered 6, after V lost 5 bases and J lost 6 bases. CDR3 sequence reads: CSVSGSSFEQYF. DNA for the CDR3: TGCAGCGTTAGCGGGAGTAGTTTCGAGCAGTACTTC.

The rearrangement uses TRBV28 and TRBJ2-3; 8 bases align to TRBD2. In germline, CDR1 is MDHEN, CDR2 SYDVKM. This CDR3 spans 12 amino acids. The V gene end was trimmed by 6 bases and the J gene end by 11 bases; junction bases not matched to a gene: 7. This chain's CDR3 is CASSHSGNRQYF. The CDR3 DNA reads TGTGCCAGCAGCCATAGCGGGAATAGGCAGTATTTT.

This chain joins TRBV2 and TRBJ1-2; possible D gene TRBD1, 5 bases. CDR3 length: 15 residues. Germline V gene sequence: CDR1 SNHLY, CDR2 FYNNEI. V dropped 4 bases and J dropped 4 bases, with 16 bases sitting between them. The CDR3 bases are TGTGCCAGCAGTGCAGAGGACATTGCTAGCTATGGCTACACCTTC. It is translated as CASSAEDIASYGYTF.

Here the CDR3 reads CASSEERGLAGEEDTQYF. Written as DNA, the CDR3 is TGCGCCAGCAGTGAGGAGAGGGGATTAGCGGGAGAGGAAGATACGCAGTATTTT. The chain is built from TRBV10-1 and TRBJ2-3, with 9 bases matching TRBD2. The V and J ends lost 2 bases and 5 bases, in that order; junction bases with no gene match: 14. The length of the CDR3 is 18 residues. The germline CDR1 and CDR2 sequences are WNHNN and SYGVQD (reference sequence).